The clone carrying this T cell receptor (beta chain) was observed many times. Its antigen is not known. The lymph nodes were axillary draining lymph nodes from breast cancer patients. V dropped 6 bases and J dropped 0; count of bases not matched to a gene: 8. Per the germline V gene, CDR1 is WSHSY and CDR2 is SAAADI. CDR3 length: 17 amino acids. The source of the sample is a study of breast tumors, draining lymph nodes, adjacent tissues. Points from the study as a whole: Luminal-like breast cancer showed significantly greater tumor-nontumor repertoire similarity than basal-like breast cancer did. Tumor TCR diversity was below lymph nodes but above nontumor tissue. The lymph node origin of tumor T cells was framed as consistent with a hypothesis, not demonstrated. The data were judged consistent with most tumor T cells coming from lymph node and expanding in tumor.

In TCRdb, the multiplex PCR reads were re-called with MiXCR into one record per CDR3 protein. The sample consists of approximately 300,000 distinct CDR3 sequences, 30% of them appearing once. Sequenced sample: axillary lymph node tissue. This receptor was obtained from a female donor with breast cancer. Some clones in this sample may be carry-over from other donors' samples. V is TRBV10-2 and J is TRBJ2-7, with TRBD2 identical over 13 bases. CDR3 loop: CASSAGTSGTFSYEQYF. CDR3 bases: TGCGCCAGCAGCGCCGGGACTAGCGGGACTTTCTCCTACGAGCAGTACTTC.